The following is a T cell receptor beta chain sequence with its context. The ends were cut back, 1 base at V and 3 bases at J, with 10 bases in the middle. CDR3 length equals 14 residues. Construction of the TCRbeta library involved unique molecular identifiers. TCRdb independently ran MiXCR on the PCR reads; one entry per CDR3 protein. The table has some 550,000 distinct CDR3 sequences, roughly 23% seen once. The data belong to a study of T-cell reconstitution after alpha-beta-depleted transplantation in children. The receptor comes from a boy under two years old who had a stem cell transplant for acute myeloid leukemia, so the T cells may come from the graft donor. Specimen: PBMCs, mostly from graft donor cells, collected 360 days after TCRalphabeta/CD19-depleted stem cell transplant. The V gene is TRBV12-3 or TRBV12-4, the J gene TRBJ2-7; perhaps TRBD1 as D (6 bases). CDR3 region: CASSLDRVGYEQYF. In DNA form, the CDR3 reads TGTGCCAGCAGTTTAGACAGGGTGGGCTACGAGCAGTACTTC.